Listed below are T cell receptor beta chains from one sample, sequenced in a study of T cell responses to AZD1222 COVID-19 vaccine. TCRdb keeps only in-frame clones here, not all; method: immunoSEQ multiplex PCR. The sample includes around 180,000 clones, approximately 90% of them seen just once. Source: peripheral blood, taken on day 0 of AZD1222 vaccination. These receptor sequences come from an adult in good health. The CDR3 runs from the conserved cysteine through the conserved F or W. D genes are given only for firm matches. Expanded clones get a size class; other rows say once, few or many, or leave the size out.

j_call v_call d_call clone_size cdr3_nt cdr3_aa
TRBJ1-1 TRBV15 . . TGTGCCGCCGGGGGTCAAATGAACACTGAAGCTTTCTTT CAAGGQMNTEAFF
TRBJ1-1 TRBV19 TRBD1 . TGTGCCAGTATCCCGGGACAGGTAGGCGGATGGGCTTTCTTT CASIPGQVGGWAFF
TRBJ2-1 TRBV20-1 TRBD2 . TGCAGTGCTAGTGCGGGGGGGCAGTTCTTC CSASAGGQFF
TRBJ2-7 TRBV2 . . TGTGCCGGGAGGACTCGTGGCGAGCAGTACTTC CAGRTRGEQYF
TRBJ2-7 TRBV6-2/TRBV6-3 . . TGTGCCAGCAGTTACTCGAGGCGGGCGGACGGAGCCTACGAGCAGTACTTC CASSYSRRADGAYEQYF
TRBJ2-5 TRBV7-6 TRBD1 . TGTGCCAGCAGCCCTAGCCGACAGGGCCCGTCTTTAGAGACCCAGTACTTC CASSPSRQGPSLETQYF
TRBJ1-2 TRBV2 TRBD1 . TGTGCCAGCAGCGCGGACAGGAACTATGGCTACACCTTC CASSADRNYGYTF
TRBJ2-7 TRBV5-4 . . TGTGCCAGCAGCCTGGAAGGGATCGGGCGCCACGAGCAGTACTTC CASSLEGIGRHEQYF
TRBJ2-5 TRBV7-3 . . TGTGCCAGCAGCTTAATGGGTCAGGGAGGAGAGACCCAGTACTTC CASSLMGQGGETQYF
TRBJ2-7 TRBV19 . . TGTGCCAGTAGTTCCAAGACCCGGGCTGGGAACGAGCAGTACTTC CASSSKTRAGNEQYF
TRBJ2-2 TRBV5-1 . . TGCGCCAGCAGCTTGGCCCCCGGGGAGCTGTTTTTT CASSLAPGELFF
TRBJ2-7 TRBV7-3 . . TGTGCCAGCAGCTTCAAGGGGTCCTACGAGCAGTACTTC CASSFKGSYEQYF
TRBJ1-4 TRBV5-5 TRBD1 . TGTGCCAGCAACCCAGGGGGCCTGAATGAAAAACTGTTTTTT CASNPGGLNEKLFF
TRBJ1-2 TRBV7-2 TRBD1 . TGTGCCAGCAGCCAAGGGTGGACAGGGCCATATGGCTACACCTTC CASSQGWTGPYGYTF
TRBJ2-7 TRBV3-1/TRBV3-2 . . TGTGCCAGCAGCCACCGACATCCGCACTCCTACGAGCAGTACTTC CASSHRHPHSYEQYF
TRBJ1-3 TRBV6-5 . . TGTGCCAGCAGTTCGGCGGGAGGAAACACCATATATTTT CASSSAGGNTIYF
TRBJ2-2 TRBV19 TRBD1 once TGTGCCAGTAATCAGGGGGTGAGGACCGGGGAGCTGTTTTTT CASNQGVRTGELFF
TRBJ2-3 TRBV15 TRBD1 few TGTGCCACCCATACGACAGGGGGTCCAGATACGCAGTATTTT CATHTTGGPDTQYF
TRBJ2-1 TRBV11-2 . . TGTGCCAGCAGCTTGGGCGGGGCTAGCTCCTACAATGAGCAGTTCTTC CASSLGGASSYNEQFF
TRBJ2-1 TRBV14 . . TGTGCCAGCGCCCGTGGGGGGTACAATGAGCAGTTCTTC CASARGGYNEQFF
TRBJ1-3 TRBV25-1 . once TGTGCCAGCAGTGGAGGGACGGGCTCTGGAAACACCATATATTTT CASSGGTGSGNTIYF
TRBJ2-3 TRBV9 . . TGTGCCAGCAGCGTACGCACGGGGATCACAGATACGCAGTATTTT CASSVRTGITDTQYF
TRBJ1-1 TRBV14 . . TGTGCCAGCAGCCAAGTATCAGGGGCGAACACTGAAGCTTTCTTT CASSQVSGANTEAFF
TRBJ1-6 TRBV4-3 . . TGCGCCAGCAGCCAAGAGAATTCCTTAGGAGGCAATTCACCCCTCCACTTT CASSQENSLGGNSPLHF
TRBJ2-6 TRBV6-2/TRBV6-3 . . TGTGCCAGCAGTTACCCCGAACACCCCTCTGGGGCCAACGTCCTGACTTTC CASSYPEHPSGANVLTF
TRBJ2-5 TRBV7-2 TRBD2 . TGTGCCAGCAGCTTTGCTAGCGGGGGGGTGGTAAAGACCCAGTACTTC CASSFASGGVVKTQYF
TRBJ1-3 TRBV15 . . TGTGCCACCGCTTCCGGCGGCTCTGGAAACACCATATATTTT CATASGGSGNTIYF
TRBJ1-3 TRBV6-2/TRBV6-3 . . TGTGCCAGCAGCGATGACAGAGTCTCTGGAAACACCATATATTTT CASSDDRVSGNTIYF
TRBJ1-2 TRBV19 TRBD1 . TGTGCCAGTAGTATTCCTCCGGGACAGGCGGTCCTAGACTATGGCTACACCTTC CASSIPPGQAVLDYGYTF
TRBJ2-1 TRBV2 . . TGTGCCGCCTCGCGGGACATTACCTACAATGAGCAGTTCTTC CAASRDITYNEQFF
TRBJ1-5 TRBV19 . . TGTGCCAGTAGCCCGTCCCTGGGGTCTTCCCAGCATTTT CASSPSLGSSQHF
TRBJ2-3 TRBV5-4 . . TGTGCCAGCAGCTTGGGGGCCGGCGTGTCTGGCACAGATACGCAGTATTTT CASSLGAGVSGTDTQYF
TRBJ2-7 TRBV7-2 TRBD1 . TGTGCCAGCACTTTCTTCCAGGGGGTTGGCGAGCAGTACTTC CASTFFQGVGEQYF
TRBJ1-1 TRBV6-2/TRBV6-3 . . TGTGCCAGCAGTTACCGCCAGGGAGCCTATGAAGCTTTCTTT CASSYRQGAYEAFF
TRBJ2-2 TRBV30 . . TGTGCCTGGACAGGGGCCGGGGAGCTGTTTTTT CAWTGAGELFF
TRBJ2-7 TRBV5-6 TRBD1 . TGTGCCAGCAGCGGGACAGGTTTTTACTCCTACGAGCAGTACTTC CASSGTGFYSYEQYF
TRBJ2-7 TRBV2 . . TGTGCCAGCAGACGACAGGCCGCCTACGAGCAGTACTTC CASRRQAAYEQYF
TRBJ2-7 TRBV18 TRBD1 . TGTGCCAGCTCACCAAGTAGGGGGACAGGGGGCCACGAGCAGTACTTC CASSPSRGTGGHEQYF
TRBJ1-6 TRBV10-3 . . TGTGCCATCAGTGAGCCCCCCCGGAATTCACCCCTCCACTTT CAISEPPRNSPLHF
TRBJ1-2 TRBV18 . . TGTGCCAGCTCACCACCGGCGGCACCAAAGTATGGCTACACCTTC CASSPPAAPKYGYTF
TRBJ1-5 TRBV2 . . TGTGCCAGCCATGGAGGGCCTAATCAGCCCCAGCATTTT CASHGGPNQPQHF
TRBJ2-2 TRBV6-5 . . TGTGCCAGCAGTTACTCGGGGGCGCGGAACACCGGGGAGCTGTTTTTT CASSYSGARNTGELFF
TRBJ2-2 TRBV5-6 . . TGTGCCAGCAGCTTGGTCGGGGAGGAGTACACCGGGGAGCTGTTTTTT CASSLVGEEYTGELFF
TRBJ1-3 TRBV6-4 TRBD1 . TGTGCCAGCCTAATGACGGGACAGGGAGTTTATGGAAACACCATATATTTT CASLMTGQGVYGNTIYF
TRBJ1-2 TRBV7-9 . . TGTGCCAGCAGCTTACAGGGTGGAAACTATGGCTACACCTTC CASSLQGGNYGYTF
TRBJ2-5 TRBV7-9 TRBD1 . TGTGCCAGCAGCTTAGGGACAGGAAAAGAGACCCAGTACTTC CASSLGTGKETQYF
TRBJ1-1 TRBV4-2 . once TGTGCCAGCAGCCAAGATCGGCGGTGGGAAGCTTTCTTT CASSQDRRWEAFF
TRBJ1-2 TRBV19 . once TGTGCCAGTAGTACCAACTCTGAATCGTATGGCTACACCTTC CASSTNSESYGYTF
TRBJ1-3 TRBV4-2 TRBD1 . TGTGCCAGCAGCCAAGTACAGGGGGCGAGTGGAAACACCATATATTTT CASSQVQGASGNTIYF
TRBJ2-7 TRBV11-1 TRBD1 . TGTGCCAGCAGCGATATTCGGACAGGCCTATCCTACGAGCAGTACTTC CASSDIRTGLSYEQYF
TRBJ1-5 TRBV19 . . TGTGCCAGTAGTATATCCGGACTTAGCAATCAGCCCCAGCATTTT CASSISGLSNQPQHF
TRBJ2-5 TRBV27 TRBD2 . TGTGCCAGCAGTGCCGGGACTAGCATACGGGAGACCCAGTACTTC CASSAGTSIRETQYF